The clone carrying this T cell receptor beta chain was seen a handful of times. Method: immunoSEQ multiplex PCR; TCRdb's copy keeps in-frame clones and lacks some. The top ten clones hold approximately 9% of a sample with about 180,000 clones, 88% of them seen once. These data belong to a study of blood T cell repertoires in COVID-19. Study overall: PBMCs, B-cell-depleted T cells, or T cells provided the cDNA or gDNA that made up the material.

Germline loops: CDR1 KGHDR, CDR2 SFDVKD. This CDR3 is built from 15 residues. The ends were cut back, 0 bases at V and 8 bases at J, with 15 bases in the middle. Adults between roughly 18 and 89 years of age took part from 24 US areas. Each recovered donor of Cohort 3 presented with two negative PCRs, clearance, or symptom resolution. The sequence was collected from a woman aged 18 to 35 who had recovered from COVID-19. This chain joins TRBV24-1 and TRBJ1-2, with D unresolved. The sequencing input was PBMCs or T cells enriched from blood (not recorded which). CDR3 amino acids: CATSDLTLPGGGYTF. CDR3 DNA sequence: TGTGCCACCAGTGATTTGACGCTCCCGGGAGGAGGCTACACCTTC.